This T cell receptor beta chain was found in a study of T cells in Graves' hyperthyroidism and ophthalmopathy. Study-wide context: Upon initial diagnosis and before any treatment, peripheral blood was collected.

RNA transcripts were the template for amplifying TCR beta CDR3 regions. When the TCR CDR3 underwent first-round RT-PCR, the HTBI primer set was used. TCRdb independently ran MiXCR on the multiplex PCR reads; one entry per CDR3 protein. The table includes 220,000 or so distinct CDR3 sequences, approximately 16% detected once. Based on clinical symptoms, serum thyroxine and TRAb, thyroid ultrasound and orbital computed tomography, diagnoses were reached. PBMCs were obtained from over 8.5 ml fresh peripheral blood. The germline V gene has CDR1 MNHNS and CDR2 SASEGT. Trimming removed 7 bases from V and 6 bases from J, with 13 bases in between. This CDR3 region has 13 residues. This clonotype was seen at least ten times.

The origin of this receptor is a woman aged 18-29 years with Graves' ophthalmopathy. The chain recombines TRBV6-1 with TRBJ2-1; no clear D gene. Sequencing was carried out using blood. The CDR3 spells CASTRQASNEQFF. The CDR3 DNA follows: TGTGCCAGCACCCGGCAGGCGTCCAATGAGCAGTTCTTC.